This T cell receptor beta chain was recorded in a study of PD-1 blockade in mismatch repair-deficient tumors. Profiling relied on immunoSEQ multiplex PCR, and the TCRdb table lists in-frame clones only, not all of them. Of some 130,000 clones in the sample, about nine tenths were seen once. Whole-study results and caveats: Rapid post-treatment expansion, then contraction, generally preceding radiologic response, marked tumor-resident clones.

In regard to this clone: What it binds is not known.

The CDR3 contains 17 residues. Trimming stripped 4 bases from V and 0 bases from J, with 19 bases between. CDR1 is SGHTS, CDR2 YDEGEE, per germline. TCR sequencing covered a few patients who responded to pembrolizumab. This specimen was peripheral blood, taken approximately 69 weeks after starting pembrolizumab. This receptor was obtained from an adult with mismatch repair-deficient cancer. This chain links TRBV5-8 with TRBJ2-5; D is perhaps TRBD1 or TRBD2 (6 bases each). Written as DNA, the CDR3 is TGTGCCAGCAGCAGCCGTAGCGGAGGGGGATACCAAGAGACCCAGTACTTC. Its protein product is CASSSRSGGGYQETQYF.